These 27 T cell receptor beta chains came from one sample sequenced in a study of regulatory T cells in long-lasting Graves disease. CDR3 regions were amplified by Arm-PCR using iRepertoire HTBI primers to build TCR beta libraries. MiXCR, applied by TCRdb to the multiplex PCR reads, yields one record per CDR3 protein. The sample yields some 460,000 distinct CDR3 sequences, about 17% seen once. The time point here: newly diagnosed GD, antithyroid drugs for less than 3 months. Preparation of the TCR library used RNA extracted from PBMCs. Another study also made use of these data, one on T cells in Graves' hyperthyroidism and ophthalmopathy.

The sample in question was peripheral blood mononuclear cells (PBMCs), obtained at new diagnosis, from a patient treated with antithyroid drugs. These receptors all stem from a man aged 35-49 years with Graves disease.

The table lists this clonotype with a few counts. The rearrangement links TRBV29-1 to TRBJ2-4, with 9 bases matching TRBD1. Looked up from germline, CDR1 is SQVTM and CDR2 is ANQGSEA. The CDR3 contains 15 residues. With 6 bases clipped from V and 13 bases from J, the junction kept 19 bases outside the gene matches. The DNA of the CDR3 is TGCAGCGTGGATCCGGGACAGGGTACCAACAATGAGCAGTACTTC. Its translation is CSVDPGQGTNNEQYF.

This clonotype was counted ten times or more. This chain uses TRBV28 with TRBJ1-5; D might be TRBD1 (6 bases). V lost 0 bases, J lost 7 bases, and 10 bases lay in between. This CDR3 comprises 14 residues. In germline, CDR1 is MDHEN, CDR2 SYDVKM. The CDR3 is CASSLWGAGQPQHF. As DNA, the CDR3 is TGTGCCAGCAGTTTATGGGGGGCGGGACAGCCCCAGCATTTT.

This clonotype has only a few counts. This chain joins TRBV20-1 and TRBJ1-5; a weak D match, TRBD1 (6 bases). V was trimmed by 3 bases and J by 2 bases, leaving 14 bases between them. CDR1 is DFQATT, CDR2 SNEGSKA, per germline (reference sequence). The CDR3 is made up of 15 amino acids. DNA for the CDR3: TGCAGTGCTAGGGCGGGGGCGACGGGCAATCAGCCCCAGCATTTT. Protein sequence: CSARAGATGNQPQHF.

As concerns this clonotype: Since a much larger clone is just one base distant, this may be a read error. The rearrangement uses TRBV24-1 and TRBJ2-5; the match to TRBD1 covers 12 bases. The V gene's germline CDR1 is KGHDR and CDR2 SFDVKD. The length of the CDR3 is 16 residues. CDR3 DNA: TGTGCCGCCAGTGATATGGGACAGGGGGCAGGGGAGACCCAGTACTTC. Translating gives CAASDMGQGAGETQYF.

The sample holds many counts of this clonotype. CDR3 amino acids: CASSLNPVRRGLGLEGTDTQYF. CDR3 DNA: TGCGCCAGCAGCCTGAACCCGGTTCGGAGGGGACTGGGCCTTGAGGGCACAGATACGCAGTATTTT. The chain carries TRBV5-1 and TRBJ2-3; D is perhaps TRBD2 (6 bases). Germline V gene data show CDR1 as SGHRS and CDR2 as YFSETQ. With 4 bases removed from V and 1 base from J, the gap between germline ends came to 34 bases. This CDR3 contains 22 residues.

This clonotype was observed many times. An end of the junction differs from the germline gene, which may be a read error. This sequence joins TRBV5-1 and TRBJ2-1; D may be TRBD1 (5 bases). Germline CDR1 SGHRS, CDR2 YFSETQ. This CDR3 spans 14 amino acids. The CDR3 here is CASSLGGASNEQFF. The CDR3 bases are TGTGCCAGCAGCTTAGGTGGGGCGTCCAATGAGCAGTTCTTC.

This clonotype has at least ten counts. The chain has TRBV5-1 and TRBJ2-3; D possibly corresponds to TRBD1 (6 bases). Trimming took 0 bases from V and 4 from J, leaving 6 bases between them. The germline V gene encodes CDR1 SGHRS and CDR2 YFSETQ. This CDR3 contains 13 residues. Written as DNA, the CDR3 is TGCGCCAGCAGCTTGGAGGGGGCAGATACGCAGTATTTT. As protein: CASSLEGADTQYF.

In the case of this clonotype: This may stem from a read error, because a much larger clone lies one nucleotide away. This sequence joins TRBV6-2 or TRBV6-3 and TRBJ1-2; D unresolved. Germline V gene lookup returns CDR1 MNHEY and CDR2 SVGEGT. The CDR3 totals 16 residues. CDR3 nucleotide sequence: TGTGCCAGCAGTTACGTCCTCTCGATCGATAACTATTGCTACACCTTC. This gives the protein CASSYVLSIDNYCYTF.

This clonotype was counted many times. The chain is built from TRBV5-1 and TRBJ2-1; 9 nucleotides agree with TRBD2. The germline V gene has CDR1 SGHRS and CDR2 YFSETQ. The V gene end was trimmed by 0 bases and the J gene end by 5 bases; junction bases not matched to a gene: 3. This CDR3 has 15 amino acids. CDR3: CASSLVLAGNNEQFF. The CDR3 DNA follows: TGCGCCAGCAGCTTGGTGCTAGCGGGAAACAATGAGCAGTTCTTC.

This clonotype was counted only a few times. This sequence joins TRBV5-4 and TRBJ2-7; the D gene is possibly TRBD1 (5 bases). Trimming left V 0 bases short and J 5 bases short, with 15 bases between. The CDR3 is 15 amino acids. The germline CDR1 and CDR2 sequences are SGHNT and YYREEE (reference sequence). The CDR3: CASSLGSGRVNEQYF. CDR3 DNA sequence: TGTGCCAGCAGCTTGGGGTCAGGCAGGGTAAACGAGCAGTACTTC.

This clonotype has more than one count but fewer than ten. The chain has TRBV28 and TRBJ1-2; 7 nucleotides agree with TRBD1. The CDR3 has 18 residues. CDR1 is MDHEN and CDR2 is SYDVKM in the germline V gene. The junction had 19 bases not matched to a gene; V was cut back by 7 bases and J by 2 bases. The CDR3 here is CASTHSGGRGRTNYGYTF. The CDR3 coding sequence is TGTGCCAGCACCCACTCGGGGGGGAGGGGGCGAACGAACTATGGCTACACCTTC.

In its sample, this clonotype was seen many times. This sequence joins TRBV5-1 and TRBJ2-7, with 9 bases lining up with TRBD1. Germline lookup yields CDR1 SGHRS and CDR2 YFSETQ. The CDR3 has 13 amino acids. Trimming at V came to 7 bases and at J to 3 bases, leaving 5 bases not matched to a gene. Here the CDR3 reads CASGRDRVYEQYF. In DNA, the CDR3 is TGCGCCAGCGGCCGGGACAGGGTCTACGAGCAGTACTTC.

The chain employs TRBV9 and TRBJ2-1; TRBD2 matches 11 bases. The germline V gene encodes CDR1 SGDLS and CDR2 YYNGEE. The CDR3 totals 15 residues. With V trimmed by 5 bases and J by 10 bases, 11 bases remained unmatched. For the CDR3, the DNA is TGTGCCAGCAGGAGGGGACTAGCGGAATTATACGAGCAGTTCTTC. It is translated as CASRRGLAELYEQFF.

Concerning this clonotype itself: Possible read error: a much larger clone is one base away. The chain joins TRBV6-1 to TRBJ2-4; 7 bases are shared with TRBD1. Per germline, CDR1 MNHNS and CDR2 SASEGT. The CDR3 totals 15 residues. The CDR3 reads CASSETLGQPNIQCF. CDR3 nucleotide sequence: TGTGCCAGCAGTGAAACTTTGGGACAGCCCAACATTCAGTGCTTC.

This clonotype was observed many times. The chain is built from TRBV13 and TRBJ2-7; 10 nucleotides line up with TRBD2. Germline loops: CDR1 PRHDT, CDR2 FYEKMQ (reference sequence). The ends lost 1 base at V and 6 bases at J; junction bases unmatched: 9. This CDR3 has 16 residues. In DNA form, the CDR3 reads TGTGCCAGCAGCTTAGCCCAGCGGGAGGGAACTGGCGAGCAGTACTTC. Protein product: CASSLAQREGTGEQYF.

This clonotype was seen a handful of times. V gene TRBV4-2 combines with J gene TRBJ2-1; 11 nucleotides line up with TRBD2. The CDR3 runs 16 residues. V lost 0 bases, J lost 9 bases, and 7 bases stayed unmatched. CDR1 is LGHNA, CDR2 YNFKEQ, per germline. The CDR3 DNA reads TGTGCCAGCAGCCAAGATCAACTAGCGGGAGTAGCTGAGCAGTTCTTC. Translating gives CASSQDQLAGVAEQFF.

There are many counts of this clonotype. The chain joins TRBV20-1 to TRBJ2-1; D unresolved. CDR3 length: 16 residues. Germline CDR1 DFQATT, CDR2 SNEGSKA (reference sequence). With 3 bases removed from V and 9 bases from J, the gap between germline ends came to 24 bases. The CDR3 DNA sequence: TGCAGTGCTAGCCCCTTGGCGTGGGCAGCCTCTGGTGAGCAGTTCTTC. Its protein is CSASPLAWAASGEQFF.

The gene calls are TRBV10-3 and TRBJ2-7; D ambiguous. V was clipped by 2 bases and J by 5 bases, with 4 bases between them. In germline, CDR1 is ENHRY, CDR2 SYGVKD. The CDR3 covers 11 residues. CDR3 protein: CAISEGDEQYF. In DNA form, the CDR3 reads TGTGCCATCAGTGAGGGGGACGAGCAGTACTTC.

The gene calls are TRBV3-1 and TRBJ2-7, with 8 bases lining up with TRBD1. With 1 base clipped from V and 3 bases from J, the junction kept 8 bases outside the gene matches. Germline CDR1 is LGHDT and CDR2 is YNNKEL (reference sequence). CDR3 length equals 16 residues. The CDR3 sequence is CASSQVPGTGLYEQYF. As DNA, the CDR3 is TGTGCCAGCAGCCAAGTTCCCGGGACAGGCCTCTACGAGCAGTACTTC.

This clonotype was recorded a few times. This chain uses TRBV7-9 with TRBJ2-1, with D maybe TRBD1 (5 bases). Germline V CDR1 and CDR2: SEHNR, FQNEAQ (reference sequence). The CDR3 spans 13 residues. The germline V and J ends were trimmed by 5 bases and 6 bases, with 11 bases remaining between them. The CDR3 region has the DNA TGTGCCAGCAGCCATGGACAAGGCAATGAGCAGTTCTTC. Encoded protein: CASSHGQGNEQFF.

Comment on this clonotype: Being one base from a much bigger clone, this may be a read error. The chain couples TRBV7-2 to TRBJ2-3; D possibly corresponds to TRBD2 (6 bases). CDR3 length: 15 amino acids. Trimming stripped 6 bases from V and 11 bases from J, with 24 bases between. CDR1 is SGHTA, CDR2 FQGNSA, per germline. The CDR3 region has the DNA TGTGCCAGCAGAGAGCTACAAGCGGGTGCGGATGGGCAGTATTTT. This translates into CASRELQAGADGQYF.

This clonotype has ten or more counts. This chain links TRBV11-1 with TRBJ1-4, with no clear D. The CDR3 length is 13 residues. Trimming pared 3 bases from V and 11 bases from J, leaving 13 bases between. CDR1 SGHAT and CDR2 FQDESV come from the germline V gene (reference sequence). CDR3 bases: TGTGCCAGCAGCTTGGATACCCTCGGGAAACTGTTTTTT. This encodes CASSLDTLGKLFF.

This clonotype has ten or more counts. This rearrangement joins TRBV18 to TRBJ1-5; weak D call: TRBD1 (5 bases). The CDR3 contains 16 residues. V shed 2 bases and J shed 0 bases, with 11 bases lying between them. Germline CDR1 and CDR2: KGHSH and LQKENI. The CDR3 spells CASSPRTLYSNQPQHF. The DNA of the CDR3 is TGTGCCAGCTCACCAAGGACACTATATAGCAATCAGCCCCAGCATTTT.

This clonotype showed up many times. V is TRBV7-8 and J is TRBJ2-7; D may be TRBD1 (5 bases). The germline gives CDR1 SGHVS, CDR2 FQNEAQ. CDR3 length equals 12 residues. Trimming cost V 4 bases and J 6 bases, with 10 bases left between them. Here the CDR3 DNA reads TGTGCCAGCAGCTATCAGGGCGGCGAGCAGTACTTC. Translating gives CASSYQGGEQYF.

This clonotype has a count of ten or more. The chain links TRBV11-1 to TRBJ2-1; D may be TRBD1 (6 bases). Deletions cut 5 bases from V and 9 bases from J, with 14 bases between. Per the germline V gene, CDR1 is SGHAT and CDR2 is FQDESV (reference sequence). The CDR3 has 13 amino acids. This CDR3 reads CASSHTAGVEQFF. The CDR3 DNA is TGTGCCAGCAGCCATACGGCAGGGGTTGAGCAGTTCTTC. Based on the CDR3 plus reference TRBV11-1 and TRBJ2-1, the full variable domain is EAEVAQSPRYKITEKSQAVAFWCDPISGHATLYWYRQILGQGPELLVQFQDESVVDDSQLPKDRFSAERLKGVDSTLKIQPAELGDSAMYLCASSHTAGVEQFFGPGTRLTVL.

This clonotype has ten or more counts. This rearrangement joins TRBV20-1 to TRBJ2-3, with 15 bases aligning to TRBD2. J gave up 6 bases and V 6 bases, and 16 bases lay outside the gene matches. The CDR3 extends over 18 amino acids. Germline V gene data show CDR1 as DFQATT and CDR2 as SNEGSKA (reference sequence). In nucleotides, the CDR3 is TGCAGTGCGGGCGGACTAGCGGGAGGGCCCCGTAGTTGGGATACGCAGTATTTT. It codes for CSAGGLAGGPRSWDTQYF.

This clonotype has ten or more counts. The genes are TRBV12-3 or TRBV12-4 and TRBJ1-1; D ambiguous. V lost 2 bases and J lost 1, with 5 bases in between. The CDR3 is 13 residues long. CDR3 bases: TGTGCCAGCAGTTTACAAGAGAACACTGAAGCTTTCTTT. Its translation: CASSLQENTEAFF.